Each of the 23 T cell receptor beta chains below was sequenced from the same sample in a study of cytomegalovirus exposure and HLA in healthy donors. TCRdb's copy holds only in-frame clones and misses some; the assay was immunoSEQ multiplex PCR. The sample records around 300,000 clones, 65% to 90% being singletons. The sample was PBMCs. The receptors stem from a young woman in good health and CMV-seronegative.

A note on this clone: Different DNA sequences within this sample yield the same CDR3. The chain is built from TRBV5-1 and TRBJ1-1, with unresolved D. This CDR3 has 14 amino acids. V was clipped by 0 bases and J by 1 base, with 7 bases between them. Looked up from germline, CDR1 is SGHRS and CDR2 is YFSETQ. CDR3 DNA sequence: TGCGCCAGCAGCTTGGGACATCAGAACACTGAAGCTTTCTTT. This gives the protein CASSLGHQNTEAFF.

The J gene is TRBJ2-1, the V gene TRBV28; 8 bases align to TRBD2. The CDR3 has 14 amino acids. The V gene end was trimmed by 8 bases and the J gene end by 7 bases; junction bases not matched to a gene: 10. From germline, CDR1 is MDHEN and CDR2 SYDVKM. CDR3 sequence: CASPPGGEANEQFF. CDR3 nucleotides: TGTGCCAGCCCCCCCGGGGGGGAGGCAAATGAGCAGTTCTTC.

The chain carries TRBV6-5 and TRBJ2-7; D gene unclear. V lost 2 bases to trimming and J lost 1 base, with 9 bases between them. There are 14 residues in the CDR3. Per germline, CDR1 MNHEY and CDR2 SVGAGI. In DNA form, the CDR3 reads TGTGCCAGCAGTTACGACGCAGGTTCCTACGAGCAGTACTTC. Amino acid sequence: CASSYDAGSYEQYF.

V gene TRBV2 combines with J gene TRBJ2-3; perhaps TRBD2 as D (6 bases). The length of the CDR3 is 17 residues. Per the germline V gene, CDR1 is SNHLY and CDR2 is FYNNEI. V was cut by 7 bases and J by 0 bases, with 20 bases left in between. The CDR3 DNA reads TGTGCCAGCACGGAGCGGGCAACCGCATTAAGCACAGATACGCAGTATTTT. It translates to CASTERATALSTDTQYF.

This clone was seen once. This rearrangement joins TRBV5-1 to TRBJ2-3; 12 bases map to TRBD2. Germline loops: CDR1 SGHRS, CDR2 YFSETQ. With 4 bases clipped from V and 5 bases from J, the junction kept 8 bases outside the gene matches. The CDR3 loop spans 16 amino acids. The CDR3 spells CASSLLAGGPGDTQYF. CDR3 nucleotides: TGCGCCAGCAGCCTTCTAGCGGGAGGGCCAGGAGATACGCAGTATTTT.

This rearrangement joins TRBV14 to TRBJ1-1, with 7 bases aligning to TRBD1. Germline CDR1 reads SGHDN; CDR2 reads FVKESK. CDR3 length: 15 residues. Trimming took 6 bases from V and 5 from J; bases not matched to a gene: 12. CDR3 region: CASSPNYDRETEAFF. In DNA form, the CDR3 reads TGTGCCAGCAGTCCCAATTATGACAGGGAAACTGAAGCTTTCTTT.

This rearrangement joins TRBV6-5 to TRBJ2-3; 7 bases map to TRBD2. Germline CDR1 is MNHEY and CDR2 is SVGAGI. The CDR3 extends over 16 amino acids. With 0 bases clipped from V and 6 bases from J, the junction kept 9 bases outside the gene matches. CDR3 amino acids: CASSYSDAGVGDTQYF. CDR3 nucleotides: TGTGCCAGCAGTTACTCGGATGCGGGGGTGGGTGATACGCAGTATTTT.

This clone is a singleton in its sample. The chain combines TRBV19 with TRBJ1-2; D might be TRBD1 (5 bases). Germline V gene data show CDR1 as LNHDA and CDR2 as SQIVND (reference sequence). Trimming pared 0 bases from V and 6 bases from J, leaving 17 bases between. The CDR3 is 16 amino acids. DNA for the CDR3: TGTGCCAGTAGTATAGATTGGAGGGGCGTCTTGGATGGCTACACCTTC. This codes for CASSIDWRGVLDGYTF.

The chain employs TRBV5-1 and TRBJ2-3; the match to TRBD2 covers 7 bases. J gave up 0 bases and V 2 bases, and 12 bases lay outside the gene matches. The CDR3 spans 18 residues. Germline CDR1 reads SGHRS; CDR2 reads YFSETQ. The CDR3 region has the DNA TGCGCCAGCAGCTTTAAGGGTACGACTAGCACTAGCACAGATACGCAGTATTTT. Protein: CASSFKGTTSTSTDTQYF.

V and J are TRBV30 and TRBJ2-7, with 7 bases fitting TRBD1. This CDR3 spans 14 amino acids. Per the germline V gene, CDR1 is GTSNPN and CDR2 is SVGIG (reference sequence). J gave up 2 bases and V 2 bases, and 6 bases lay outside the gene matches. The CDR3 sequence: CAWSWVGGPYEQYF. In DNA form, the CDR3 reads TGTGCCTGGAGTTGGGTAGGGGGCCCCTACGAGCAGTACTTC.

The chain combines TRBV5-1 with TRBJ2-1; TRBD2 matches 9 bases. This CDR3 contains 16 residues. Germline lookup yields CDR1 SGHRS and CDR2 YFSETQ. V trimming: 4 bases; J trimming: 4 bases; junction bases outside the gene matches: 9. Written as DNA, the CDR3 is TGCGCCAGCAGCCGTGTCCCCAGCGGGGGGTACAATGAGCAGTTCTTC. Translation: CASSRVPSGGYNEQFF.

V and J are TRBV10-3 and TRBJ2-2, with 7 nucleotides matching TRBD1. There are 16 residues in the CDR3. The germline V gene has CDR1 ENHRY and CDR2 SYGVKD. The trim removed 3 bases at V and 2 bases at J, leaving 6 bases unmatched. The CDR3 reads CAISETGTVNTGELFF. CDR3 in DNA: TGTGCCATCAGTGAAACCGGGACAGTAAACACCGGGGAGCTGTTTTTT.

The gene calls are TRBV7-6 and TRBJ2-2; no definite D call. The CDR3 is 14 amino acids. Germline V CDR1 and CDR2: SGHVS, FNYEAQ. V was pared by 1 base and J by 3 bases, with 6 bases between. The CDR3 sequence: CASSLEADTGELFF. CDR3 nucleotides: TGTGCCAGCAGCTTAGAGGCGGACACCGGGGAGCTGTTTTTT.

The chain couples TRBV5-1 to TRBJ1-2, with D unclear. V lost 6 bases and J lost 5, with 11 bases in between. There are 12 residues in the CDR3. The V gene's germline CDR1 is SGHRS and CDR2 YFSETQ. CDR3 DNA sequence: TGCGCCAGCACCTCGGGGTTATATGGCTACACCTTC. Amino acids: CASTSGLYGYTF.

The CDR3, as DNA: TGCAGCGTTTTTGGGGGCTTTGGACTAGCTTACAATGAGCAGTTCTTC. Its protein is CSVFGGFGLAYNEQFF. The gene calls are TRBV29-1 and TRBJ2-1; 8 positions match TRBD2. The CDR3 length is 16 residues. CDR1 is SQVTM, CDR2 ANQGSEA, per germline. Unmatched junction bases numbered 13, after V lost 5 bases and J lost 4 bases.

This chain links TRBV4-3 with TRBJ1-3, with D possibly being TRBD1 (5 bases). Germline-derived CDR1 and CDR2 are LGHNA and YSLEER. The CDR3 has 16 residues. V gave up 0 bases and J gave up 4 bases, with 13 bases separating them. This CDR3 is CASSQDWAGFGNTIYF. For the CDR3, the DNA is TGCGCCAGCAGCCAAGACTGGGCAGGGTTCGGAAACACCATATATTTT.

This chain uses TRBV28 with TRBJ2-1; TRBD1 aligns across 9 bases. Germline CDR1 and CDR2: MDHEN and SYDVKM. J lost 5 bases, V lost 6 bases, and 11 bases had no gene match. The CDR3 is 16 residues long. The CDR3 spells CASRPKKTGGHNEQFF. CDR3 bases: TGTGCCAGCAGGCCTAAAAAGACAGGGGGGCACAATGAGCAGTTCTTC.

The CDR3 region is CASSGRGLYGYTF. CDR3 DNA sequence: TGTGCCAGCAGCGGGCGGGGGCTGTATGGCTACACCTTC. The genes are TRBV7-2 and TRBJ1-2, with D maybe TRBD1 (6 bases). Trimming removed 5 bases from V and 5 bases from J, with 12 bases in between. Looked up from germline, CDR1 is SGHTA and CDR2 is FQGNSA. The CDR3 runs 13 residues.

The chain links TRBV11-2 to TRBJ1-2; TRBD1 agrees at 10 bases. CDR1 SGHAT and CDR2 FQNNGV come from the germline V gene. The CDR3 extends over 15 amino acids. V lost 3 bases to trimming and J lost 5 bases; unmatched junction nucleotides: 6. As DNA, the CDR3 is TGTGCCAGCAGCTTGACAGGGGGCGCTTATTATGGCTACACCTTC. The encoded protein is CASSLTGGAYYGYTF.

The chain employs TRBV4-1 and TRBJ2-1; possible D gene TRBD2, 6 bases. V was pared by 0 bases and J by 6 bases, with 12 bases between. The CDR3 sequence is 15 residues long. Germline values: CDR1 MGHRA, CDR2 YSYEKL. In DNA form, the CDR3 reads TGCGCCAGCAGCCAAGAACGACTAGGGCTCAATGAGCAGTTCTTC. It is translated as CASSQERLGLNEQFF.

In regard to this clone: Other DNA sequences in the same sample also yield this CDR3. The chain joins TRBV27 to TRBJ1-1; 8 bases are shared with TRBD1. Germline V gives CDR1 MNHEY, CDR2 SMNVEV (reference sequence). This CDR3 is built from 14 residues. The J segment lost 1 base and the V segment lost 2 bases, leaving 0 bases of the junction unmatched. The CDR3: CASSLGQGNTEAFF. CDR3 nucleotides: TGTGCCAGCAGTTTAGGACAGGGGAACACTGAAGCTTTCTTT.

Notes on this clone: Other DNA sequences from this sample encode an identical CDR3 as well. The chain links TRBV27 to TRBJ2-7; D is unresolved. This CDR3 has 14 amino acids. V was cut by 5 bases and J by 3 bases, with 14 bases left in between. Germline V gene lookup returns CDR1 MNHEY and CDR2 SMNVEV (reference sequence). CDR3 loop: CASSLQTPHYEQYF. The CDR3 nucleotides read TGTGCCAGCAGTCTTCAGACACCTCACTACGAGCAGTACTTC.

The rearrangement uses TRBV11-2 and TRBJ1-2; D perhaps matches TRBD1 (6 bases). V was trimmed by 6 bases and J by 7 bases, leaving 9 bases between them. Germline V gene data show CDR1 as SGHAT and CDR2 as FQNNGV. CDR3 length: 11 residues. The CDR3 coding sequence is TGTGCCAGCAGTTACAGGGTTGGCTACACCTTC. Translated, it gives CASSYRVGYTF.